This T cell receptor beta chain was sequenced during a study of post-analysis software for immune sequencing data. Study background: The disease courses spanned relapsing-remitting, secondary progressive and progressive-relapsing forms of multiple sclerosis.

Sequencing libraries made from TCR beta cDNA carried unique molecular identifiers. From approximately 0.95 to 9.8 million T cells, hundreds of thousands of cDNA molecules were obtained. Using its own MiXCR run on the PCR reads, TCRdb lists one record per CDR3 protein. The data show about 680,000 distinct CDR3 sequences, approximately 59% seen once. Study findings and constraints: By F measure, samples from a shared preparation batch strongly co-clustered. Significantly decreased normalized Chao1 diversity was recorded for multiple sclerosis patients relative to controls.

On this clonotype: Its specificity is not known.

This receptor was identified in a girl aged 2 to 10 with multiple sclerosis. Sequencing was carried out using blood.

The chain's CDR3 is CASSTLTARATEAFF. In nucleotides, the CDR3 is TGCGCCAGCAGCACCCTGACGGCCCGGGCCACTGAAGCTTTCTTT. The chain is built from TRBV5-1 and TRBJ1-1, with D uncertain. The CDR3 has 15 amino acids. The ends were cut back, 4 bases at V and 4 bases at J, with 17 bases in the middle. Germline loops: CDR1 SGHRS, CDR2 YFSETQ.